Each of the 26 T cell receptor beta chains below was sequenced from the same sample in a study of neurological immune-mediated disorders. One entry per CDR3 protein results from TCRdb running MiXCR on the 5' RACE reads. Among 72,000 or so distinct CDR3 sequences listed, 17% were seen once. Sample: PBMCs. The receptors stem from a woman aged 35 to 49 in good health.

This clonotype was recorded many times. The V gene is TRBV5-1, the J gene TRBJ2-3; D unresolved. The length of the CDR3 is 14 residues. CDR1 and CDR2 (germline): SGHRS, YFSETQ. The V end lost 1 base, the J end lost 4 bases, and 10 bases lay between the germline ends. The CDR3 region is CASSLSRAADTQYF. As DNA, the CDR3 is TGCGCCAGCAGCTTGTCCCGGGCCGCAGATACGCAGTATTTT.

This clonotype was detected many times. The chain couples TRBV20-1 to TRBJ2-1; 12 bases fit TRBD1. This CDR3 spans 16 amino acids. CDR1 is DFQATT and CDR2 is SNEGSKA in the germline V gene (reference sequence). V dropped 3 bases and J dropped 7; count of bases not matched to a gene: 10. CDR3 sequence (DNA): TGCAGTGCTAGTGCGGTGGGACAGGGGGCTGAAAATGAGCAGTTCTTC. It encodes CSASAVGQGAENEQFF.

The sample holds many counts of this clonotype. The chain carries TRBV6-2 or TRBV6-3 and TRBJ2-2; the D is unclear. Deletions cut 1 base from V and 6 bases from J, with 15 bases between. CDR1 and CDR2 (germline): MNHEY, SVGEGT. CDR3 length equals 16 residues. The CDR3 here is CASSYWEMVGAGELFF. The CDR3 DNA follows: TGTGCCAGCAGTTACTGGGAAATGGTAGGCGCCGGGGAGCTGTTTTTT.

The sample holds many counts of this clonotype. The J gene is TRBJ2-3, the V gene TRBV7-2; 9 bases agree with TRBD1. This CDR3 is 17 amino acids long. V trimming: 5 bases; J trimming: 3 bases; junction bases outside the gene matches: 12. CDR1 is SGHTA, CDR2 FQGNSA, per germline. CDR3 sequence (DNA): TGTGCCAGCAGCCCACGTACCGGGACAGGGTTTACAGATACGCAGTATTTT. Its protein product is CASSPRTGTGFTDTQYF.

Ten or more counts support this clonotype. V and J are TRBV7-2 and TRBJ1-1; the D is unclear. The CDR3 length is 13 residues. Looked up from germline, CDR1 is SGHTA and CDR2 is FQGNSA. V was shortened by 5 bases and J by 5 bases, with 12 bases between the two germline ends. The chain's CDR3 is CASSIRGSTEAFF. CDR3 nucleotides: TGTGCCAGCAGCATACGCGGGAGTACTGAAGCTTTCTTT.

There are many counts of this clonotype. This sequence joins TRBV10-3 and TRBJ2-7; D is uncertain. CDR3 size: 14 residues. Between the trimmed V and J ends, which lost 11 bases and 6 bases, there was a span of 23 bases. Germline CDR1 is ENHRY and CDR2 is SYGVKD. The CDR3 sequence: CAPSELEIRVEQYF. In nucleotides, the CDR3 is TGTGCCCCCTCCGAGCTGGAAATTCGGGTCGAGCAGTACTTC.

This clonotype was picked up many times. Written as DNA, the CDR3 is TGCAGTGCCAAGAGGGGAACGGAAAAACTGTTTTTT. Residues: CSAKRGTEKLFF. The chain joins TRBV20-1 to TRBJ1-4; tentative D call: TRBD1 (5 bases). The CDR3 runs to 12 residues. Trimming shortened V by 6 bases and J by 8 bases, and 13 bases separated the two germline ends. CDR1 and CDR2 from the germline V gene are DFQATT and SNEGSKA (reference sequence).

Comments on this clonotype: Being one base from a much bigger clone, this may be a read error. The J gene is TRBJ2-7, the V gene TRBV30; D is tentatively TRBD1 or TRBD2 (5 bases each). The CDR3 is made up of 14 amino acids. Germline V lookup: CDR1 GTSNPN, CDR2 SVGIG (reference sequence). CDR3 amino acids: CAWTDSGKPYEQCF. CDR3 nucleotides: TGTGCCTGGACCGACAGCGGTAAGCCCTACGAGCAGTGCTTC.

This clonotype was counted many times. This chain joins TRBV9 and TRBJ2-6; D is uncertain. The V end was cut by 0 bases, the J end by 0 bases, with 7 bases between. CDR1 is SGDLS, CDR2 YYNGEE, per germline. The CDR3 runs 16 residues. CDR3 loop: CASSVGSSSGANVLTF. CDR3 coding DNA: TGTGCCAGCAGCGTAGGCAGCTCCTCTGGGGCCAACGTCCTGACTTTC.

Ten or more counts support this clonotype. The junction departs from germline at one end; a sequencing error may be responsible. This CDR3 reads CASSGATNEKLFF. The CDR3 bases are TGTGCCAGCAGTGGCGCAACAAATGAAAAACTGTTTTTT. The chain joins TRBV30 to TRBJ1-4, with D uncertain. The length of the CDR3 is 13 residues. Germline lookup yields CDR1 GTSNPN and CDR2 SVGIG (reference sequence).

The chain carries TRBV5-1 and TRBJ2-1, with TRBD2 matching 10 bases. J lost 6 bases, V lost 4 bases, and 7 bases had no gene match. Per the germline V gene, CDR1 is SGHRS and CDR2 is YFSETQ. The CDR3 has 15 amino acids. The CDR3 spells CASSLGTSDPNEQFF. The CDR3 DNA reads TGCGCCAGCAGCCTCGGGACTAGCGACCCCAATGAGCAGTTCTTC.

This clonotype was counted at least ten times. The DNA for the CDR3 is TGTGCCAGCAGTTTACTAGGAACCGGGGAGCTGTTTTTT. Translation: CASSLLGTGELFF. V gene TRBV12-3 or TRBV12-4 combines with J gene TRBJ2-2; D is unresolved. The CDR3 sequence is 13 residues long. V lost 2 bases, J lost 5 bases, and 6 bases lay in between.

There are many counts of this clonotype. The chain carries TRBV3-1 and TRBJ1-1; 9 bases match TRBD1. This CDR3 spans 14 amino acids. Germline assignment: CDR1 LGHDT and CDR2 YNNKEL (reference sequence). Trimming at V came to 3 bases and at J to 5 bases, leaving 4 bases not matched to a gene. This CDR3 reads CASSHLTGGTEAFF. The DNA for the CDR3 is TGTGCCAGCAGCCATTTGACAGGGGGAACTGAAGCTTTCTTT. The full variable domain, rest sourced from reference TRBV3-1 and TRBJ1-1, is DTAVSQTPKYLVTQMGNDKSIKCEQNLGHDTMYWYKQDSKKFLKIMFSYNNKELIINETVPNRFSPKSPDKAHLNLHINSLELGDSAVYFCASSHLTGGTEAFFGQGTRLTVV.

This clonotype occurred many times. This sequence joins TRBV3-1 and TRBJ2-3; 9 bases are shared with TRBD2. The CDR3 totals 16 residues. V trimming: 0 bases; J trimming: 6 bases; junction bases outside the gene matches: 7. Germline CDR1 reads LGHDT; CDR2 reads YNNKEL (reference sequence). In DNA, the CDR3 is TGTGCCAGCAGCCAAGATCGAGAGCGGGGGGAGGATACGCAGTATTTT. Its protein is CASSQDRERGEDTQYF.

This clonotype appeared many times. This chain links TRBV3-1 with TRBJ1-2; no clear D gene. From germline, CDR1 is LGHDT and CDR2 YNNKEL (reference sequence). Trimming cost V 8 bases and J 1 base, with 17 bases left between them. CDR3 length: 15 residues. The CDR3 protein is CASSSHAPHNYGYTF. The CDR3 DNA sequence: TGTGCCAGCTCGAGCCATGCGCCCCATAACTATGGCTACACCTTC.

The chain combines TRBV18 with TRBJ2-7; D may be TRBD1 (6 bases). CDR1 and CDR2 from the germline V gene are KGHSH and LQKENI. This CDR3 region has 12 residues. DNA for the CDR3: TGTTCCAGCTCACCACAGGGATACGAGCAGTACGTC. It encodes CSSSPQGYEQYV.

This clonotype showed up many times. V and J are TRBV2 and TRBJ2-7, with a possible D match to TRBD1 (6 bases). The V and J ends lost 6 bases and 6 bases respectively, with 12 bases between them. The germline V gene has CDR1 SNHLY and CDR2 FYNNEI. The CDR3 contains 12 residues. DNA for the CDR3: TGTGCCAGCAGGGAGAACAGGGTCGAGCAGTACGTC. It codes for CASRENRVEQYV.

This clonotype was seen only once. The rearrangement links TRBV20-1 to TRBJ1-1; D may be TRBD1 (5 bases). The CDR3 consists of 13 residues. V gave up 2 bases and J gave up 10 bases, with 17 bases separating them. Per the germline V gene, CDR1 is DFQATT and CDR2 is SNEGSKA (reference sequence). The CDR3 protein is CSARTFVGVGAFF. CDR3 nucleotide sequence: TGCAGTGCTAGAACCTTCGTAGGGGTGGGAGCTTTCTTT.

A few counts support this clonotype. The rearrangement uses TRBV5-5 and TRBJ1-6; TRBD1 might be the D (6 bases). The CDR3 has 16 amino acids. The V gene lost 3 bases and the J gene lost 0 bases, with 10 bases spanning the gap. The V gene's germline CDR1 is SGHKS and CDR2 YYEKEE (reference sequence). The DNA of the CDR3 is TGTGCCAGCAGCTGGGGGGCCAGCTCCTATAATTCACCCCTCCACTTT. Amino acids: CASSWGASSYNSPLHF.

This clonotype was picked up many times. This rearrangement joins TRBV20-1 to TRBJ2-3; D unresolved. Trimming took off 5 bases at V and 3 bases at J, with 6 bases between the two ends. The CDR3 contains 11 residues. The germline V gene has CDR1 DFQATT and CDR2 SNEGSKA (reference sequence). The DNA of the CDR3 is TGCAGTGCTCCCCTTACAGATACGCAGTATTTT. Its translation: CSAPLTDTQYF.

This clonotype has at least ten counts. The chain is built from TRBV7-2 and TRBJ2-3, with 12 bases lining up with TRBD2. The germline V gene has CDR1 SGHTA and CDR2 FQGNSA. The CDR3 is 15 residues long. The V gene end was trimmed by 4 bases and the J gene end by 6 bases; junction bases not matched to a gene: 5. CDR3 sequence: CASSWGLAGWDTQYF. The CDR3 nucleotides are TGTGCCAGCAGCTGGGGACTAGCGGGCTGGGATACGCAGTATTTT.

This clonotype was recorded at least ten times. The rearrangement links TRBV7-2 to TRBJ2-2; 7 nucleotides agree with TRBD2. CDR3 length: 15 amino acids. Germline loops: CDR1 SGHTA, CDR2 FQGNSA. With 2 bases clipped from V and 8 bases from J, the junction kept 8 bases outside the gene matches. The CDR3 DNA follows: TGTGCCAGCAGCTTATCAGGGAGGGCCGCTGGGGAGCTGTTTTTT. It codes for CASSLSGRAAGELFF. Combining the CDR3 with reference TRBV7-2 and TRBJ2-2 gives the whole variable domain GAGVSQSPSNKVTEKGKDVELRCDPISGHTALYWYRQSLGQGLEFLIYFQGNSAPDKSGLPSDRFSAERTGGSVSTLTIQRTQQEDSAVYLCASSLSGRAAGELFFGEGSRLTVL.

As concerns this clonotype: This may be a read error: a much more frequent sequence differs by one nucleotide. This sequence joins TRBV7-2 and TRBJ2-7; D may be TRBD1 (5 bases). The CDR3 length is 15 residues. Trimming took 6 bases from V and 3 from J, leaving 18 bases between them. Germline-derived CDR1 and CDR2 are SGHTA and FQGNSA. CDR3 loop: CASSSRTWGIYEQYF. CDR3 nucleotide sequence: TGTGCCAGCAGTTCTCGGACATGGGGCATCTACGAGCAGTACTTC.

There are many counts of this clonotype. The rearrangement links TRBV15 to TRBJ2-1; 7 positions match TRBD1. After removal of 0 bases from V and 0 bases from J, the junction contained 5 bases not matched to a gene. The germline V gene encodes CDR1 LNHNV and CDR2 YYDKDF (reference sequence). The CDR3 is made up of 17 amino acids. This CDR3 reads CATSRERAGGSYNEQFF. The CDR3 region has the DNA TGTGCCACCAGCAGAGAGAGAGCAGGGGGCTCCTACAATGAGCAGTTCTTC.

This clonotype was recorded many times. The chain uses TRBV2 and TRBJ1-1; 7 bases agree with TRBD1. V dropped 5 bases and J dropped 3; count of bases not matched to a gene: 9. The CDR3 totals 15 residues. The germline CDR1 and CDR2 sequences are SNHLY and FYNNEI. CDR3 sequence reads: CASSKNRGGDTEAFF. Here the CDR3 DNA reads TGTGCCAGCAGTAAAAACAGGGGAGGAGACACTGAAGCTTTCTTT. The entire variable domain, with the rest obtained from reference TRBV2 and TRBJ1-1, is as follows: EPEVTQTPSHQVTQMGQEVILRCVPISNHLYFYWYRQILGQKVEFLVSFYNNEISEKSEIFDDQFSVERPDGSNFTLKIRSTKLEDSAMYFCASSKNRGGDTEAFFGQGTRLTVV.

The genes are TRBV9 and TRBJ2-3; 9 nucleotides match TRBD2. V lost 3 bases and J lost 1; bases outside the gene matches: 9. CDR1 is SGDLS and CDR2 is YYNGEE in the germline V gene. The CDR3 covers 17 residues. The CDR3 protein is CASSATGTSFGTDTQYF. CDR3 coding DNA: TGTGCCAGCAGCGCAACCGGGACTAGCTTTGGCACAGATACGCAGTATTTT.